A single sample gave rise to the 17 T cell receptor beta chains below, sequenced in a study of blood T cell repertoires in COVID-19. Sequencing used immunoSEQ multiplex PCR; TCRdb keeps in-frame clones, though not all of them. The sample has under 450,000 clones, over 65% seen once. Input material: peripheral blood. The receptors shown here come from a human donor with acute or convalescent COVID-19. The donor label of this sample is uncertain.

This sequence joins TRBV18 and TRBJ1-3; no clear D. This CDR3 is 17 amino acids long. The V end was cut by 3 bases, the J end by 0 bases, with 15 bases between. CDR1 KGHSH and CDR2 LQKENI come from the germline V gene. The CDR3 DNA sequence: TGTGCCAGCTCACCTTCAGTAGGGAGTAACTCTGGAAACACCATATATTTT. As protein: CASSPSVGSNSGNTIYF.

J is TRBJ2-1 and V is TRBV15; D perhaps matches TRBD1 (5 bases). V lost 0 bases and J lost 6, with 12 bases in between. CDR1 is LNHNV, CDR2 YYDKDF, per germline (reference sequence). The CDR3 is made up of 15 amino acids. CDR3 amino acids: CATSRDEGAPNEQFF. As DNA, the CDR3 is TGTGCCACCAGCAGAGATGAAGGGGCCCCCAATGAGCAGTTCTTC.

The CDR3 region is CASIPLGRGRNTIYF. The CDR3 DNA reads TGTGCCAGCATCCCCTTGGGGAGAGGGAGGAACACCATATATTTT. The chain is built from TRBV28 and TRBJ1-3; D gene uncertain. The CDR3 sequence is 15 residues long. Germline V gene sequence: CDR1 MDHEN, CDR2 SYDVKM. V shed 7 bases and J shed 7 bases, with 20 bases lying between them.

This chain uses TRBV27 with TRBJ1-1; D remains unclear. In germline, CDR1 is MNHEY, CDR2 SMNVEV (reference sequence). The V end lost 8 bases, the J end lost 3 bases, and 16 bases lay between the germline ends. The CDR3 is made up of 14 amino acids. The CDR3 region has the DNA TGTGCCAGCGGCGTGCTGGATCGGGACACTGAAGCTTTCTTT. Translating gives CASGVLDRDTEAFF.

This chain uses TRBV7-2 with TRBJ2-5; TRBD1 matches 7 bases. Germline V gene data show CDR1 as SGHTA and CDR2 as FQGNSA. The V segment lost 3 bases and the J segment 1 base; nucleotides outside the gene matches: 5. The CDR3 is made up of 15 amino acids. CDR3 loop: CASSFYRGLQETQYF. CDR3 sequence (DNA): TGTGCCAGCAGCTTCTACAGGGGCCTCCAAGAGACCCAGTACTTC.

CDR3 in amino acids: CASSLGTGIHEQYF. In nucleotides, the CDR3 is TGTGCCAGCAGCTTAGGTACGGGGATCCACGAGCAGTACTTC. The chain is built from TRBV7-9 and TRBJ2-7; a possible D gene is TRBD2 (5 bases). Between the trimmed V and J ends, which lost 1 base and 5 bases, there was a span of 12 bases. CDR1 is SEHNR and CDR2 is FQNEAQ in the germline V gene (reference sequence). The CDR3 is 14 residues long.

The rearrangement joins TRBV2 to TRBJ1-2; D may be TRBD1 (5 bases). The V and J ends lost 1 base and 4 bases respectively, with 10 bases between them. There are 14 residues in the CDR3. Germline V gene data show CDR1 as SNHLY and CDR2 as FYNNEI. DNA for the CDR3: TGTGCCAGCAGTGAAGAGGGGCACTTCTATGGCTACACCTTC. This codes for CASSEEGHFYGYTF.

In its sample, this clone was seen a few times. The CDR3 nucleotides read TGTGCCAGTAGTAAGAGGAGGGCATCAATGAACACTGAAGCTTTCTTT. Its translation: CASSKRRASMNTEAFF. The V call is TRBV19, the J call TRBJ1-1; no firm D call. This CDR3 comprises 16 residues. Germline CDR1 reads LNHDA; CDR2 reads SQIVND (reference sequence). Trimming pared 4 bases from V and 0 bases from J, leaving 15 bases between.

V is TRBV5-1 and J is TRBJ1-1; D remains ambiguous. This CDR3 is built from 15 residues. Germline V CDR1 and CDR2: SGHRS, YFSETQ. V was pared by 2 bases and J by 0 bases, with 11 bases between. The CDR3 is CASSFTAALNTEAFF. Written as DNA, the CDR3 is TGCGCCAGCAGCTTCACGGCGGCGCTGAACACTGAAGCTTTCTTT.

The genes are TRBV30 and TRBJ1-2; 10 positions match TRBD1. Unmatched junction bases numbered 7, after V lost 7 bases and J lost 2 bases. The germline V gene encodes CDR1 GTSNPN and CDR2 SVGIG (reference sequence). The CDR3 has 14 amino acids. Here the CDR3 DNA reads TGTGCCTCAAGACGGGACAGGGGAAACTATGGCTACACCTTC. Its translation: CASRRDRGNYGYTF.

This chain uses TRBV9 with TRBJ2-1; 10 bases line up with TRBD2. The CDR3 has 15 residues. Losses at the gene ends were 3 bases for V and 4 bases for J; bases not matched to a gene: 4. Germline V lookup: CDR1 SGDLS, CDR2 YYNGEE. The CDR3 loop reads CASSGTSGTYNEQFF. CDR3 nucleotides: TGTGCCAGCAGCGGAACTAGCGGGACATACAATGAGCAGTTCTTC. Using reference TRBV9 and TRBJ2-1 for the parts outside the CDR3, the full variable domain is DSGVTQTPKHLITATGQRVTLRCSPRSGDLSVYWYQQSLDQGLQFLIQYYNGEERAKGNILERFSAQQFPDLHSELNLSSLELGDSALYFCASSGTSGTYNEQFFGPGTRLTVL.

The V gene is TRBV28, the J gene TRBJ2-3, with 10 positions matching TRBD2. Germline V CDR1 and CDR2: MDHEN, SYDVKM. V lost 2 bases, J lost 1 base, and 3 bases stayed unmatched. The CDR3 covers 16 residues. CDR3: CASSLGLAGGTDTQYF. The CDR3, as DNA: TGTGCCAGCAGTTTAGGTCTAGCGGGGGGCACAGATACGCAGTATTTT.

The rearrangement links TRBV10-3 to TRBJ2-3; 13 nucleotides match TRBD2. The CDR3 consists of 14 residues. CDR1 is ENHRY, CDR2 SYGVKD, per germline. The V and J ends lost 11 bases and 6 bases, in that order; junction bases with no gene match: 8. CDR3 coding DNA: TGTGCCGCTAGAACTAGCGGGGGGGCCGATACGCAGTATTTT. Translated: CAARTSGGADTQYF.

The chain is built from TRBV7-9 and TRBJ1-5, with D perhaps TRBD1 (5 bases). CDR1 and CDR2 from the germline V gene are SEHNR and FQNEAQ (reference sequence). The CDR3 is 15 amino acids. The V and J ends lost 5 bases and 7 bases respectively, with 18 bases between them. CDR3 sequence reads: CASSLDGGVGQPQHF. DNA of the CDR3: TGTGCCAGCAGCCTAGATGGGGGGGTTGGGCAGCCCCAGCATTTT.

The chain uses TRBV19 and TRBJ1-1; no clear D. Germline CDR1 and CDR2: LNHDA and SQIVND (reference sequence). The CDR3 runs 15 residues. V was pared by 5 bases and J by 1 base, with 14 bases between. The CDR3 reads CASSLASSPNTEAFF. The CDR3 DNA is TGTGCCAGTAGTCTGGCTTCGTCGCCGAACACTGAAGCTTTCTTT. Combining the CDR3 with reference TRBV19 and TRBJ1-1 gives the whole variable domain DGGITQSPKYLFRKEGQNVTLSCEQNLNHDAMYWYRQDPGQGLRLIYYSQIVNDFQKGDIAEGYSVSREKKESFPLTVTSAQKNPTAFYLCASSLASSPNTEAFFGQGTRLTVV.

CDR3 residues: CAWTHDKGAFYGYTF. CDR3 sequence (DNA): TGTGCCTGGACCCACGACAAGGGGGCATTCTATGGCTACACCTTC. The V and J genes are TRBV30 and TRBJ1-2; TRBD1 aligns across 7 bases. Per the germline V gene, CDR1 is GTSNPN and CDR2 is SVGIG (reference sequence). The V gene end was trimmed by 4 bases and the J gene end by 4 bases; junction bases not matched to a gene: 12. The CDR3 sequence is 15 residues long.

The chain combines TRBV30 with TRBJ1-5; the match to TRBD1 covers 7 bases. CDR3 length: 14 residues. Germline V gene sequence: CDR1 GTSNPN, CDR2 SVGIG (reference sequence). J lost 5 bases, V lost 2 bases, and 6 bases had no gene match. The CDR3 bases are TGTGCCTGGAGTAATCGGGACAGATATCAGCCCCAGCATTTT. Amino acid sequence: CAWSNRDRYQPQHF.